One sample yielded the 21 T cell receptor beta chains listed below, sequenced in a study of cytomegalovirus exposure and HLA in healthy donors. Primers: 60 Vbeta forward and 13 Jbeta reverse. Data came from immunoSEQ multiplex PCR; TCRdb stores just in-frame clones and leaves some out. The data show about 250,000 clones, 80% seen once. The sample taken for sequencing was PBMCs. The receptors originated from a girl aged 2 to 10 in good health and CMV-seronegative.

The gene calls are TRBV9 and TRBJ2-3, with 10 nucleotides matching TRBD2. The V segment lost 10 bases and the J segment 4 bases; nucleotides outside the gene matches: 12. The CDR3 extends over 15 amino acids. Per the germline V gene, CDR1 is SGDLS and CDR2 is YYNGEE. The CDR3 is CAGSKREGFADTQYF. CDR3 nucleotide sequence: TGTGCCGGCTCCAAGCGGGAGGGGTTTGCAGATACGCAGTATTTT.

The chain links TRBV7-8 to TRBJ2-7; possible D gene TRBD2, 5 bases. V shed 2 bases and J shed 5 bases, with 19 bases lying between them. Germline CDR1 and CDR2: SGHVS and FQNEAQ. This CDR3 contains 16 residues. The CDR3 DNA follows: TGTGCCAGCAGCTTAAGTAGGGCCCTGGGAGATCACGAGCAGTACTTC. Translated: CASSLSRALGDHEQYF.

The rearrangement links TRBV7-9 to TRBJ2-7; 7 bases map to TRBD2. This CDR3 has 15 amino acids. Germline V gene data show CDR1 as SEHNR and CDR2 as FQNEAQ (reference sequence). The V and J ends lost 5 bases and 5 bases, in that order; junction bases with no gene match: 12. The CDR3 DNA sequence: TGTGCCAGCAGCCGCCCTGGGGGAGGGCCCCACGAGCAGTACTTC. Residues: CASSRPGGGPHEQYF.

The chain uses TRBV28 and TRBJ2-7; 7 bases are a match to TRBD1. Germline trimming cut 5 bases from V and 4 bases from J; bases unmatched to any gene: 14. CDR3 length: 16 amino acids. The germline V gene has CDR1 MDHEN and CDR2 SYDVKM. DNA of the CDR3: TGTGCCAGCAGTGTGGACAGGAGGAGAAATAATTACGAGCAGTACTTC. It is translated as CASSVDRRRNNYEQYF.

The chain has TRBV5-1 and TRBJ2-1; 10 bases align to TRBD2. The CDR3 consists of 15 residues. Trimming at V came to 6 bases and at J to 1 base, leaving 4 bases not matched to a gene. The V gene's germline CDR1 is SGHRS and CDR2 YFSETQ. Here the CDR3 DNA reads TGCGCCAGCAAGTTAGCGGGAGGTTCCTACAATGAGCAGTTCTTC. Encoded protein: CASKLAGGSYNEQFF.

The chain is built from TRBV30 and TRBJ1-4; D is possibly TRBD1 (6 bases). CDR3 length equals 15 residues. Deletions cut 2 bases from V and 7 bases from J, with 17 bases between. From germline, CDR1 is GTSNPN and CDR2 SVGIG (reference sequence). The CDR3 nucleotides are TGTGCCTGGAGTCCCGGGGGGACACGAAGTGAAAAACTGTTTTTT. It encodes CAWSPGGTRSEKLFF. Together with reference TRBV30 and TRBJ1-4, the CDR3 gives the full variable domain: SQTIHQWPATLVQPVGSPLSLECTVEGTSNPNLYWYRQAAGRGLQLLFYSVGIGQISSEVPQNLSASRPQDRQFILSSKKLLLSDSGFYLCAWSPGGTRSEKLFFGSGTQLSVL.

In its sample, this clone was seen a few times. The rearrangement links TRBV2 to TRBJ2-1; D perhaps matches TRBD1 (5 bases). Germline loops: CDR1 SNHLY, CDR2 FYNNEI. V lost 4 bases to trimming and J lost 9 bases, with 13 bases between them. The CDR3 loop spans 13 amino acids. Written as DNA, the CDR3 is TGTGCCAGCAGTGCCCGGCAGGGCATTGAGCAGTTCTTC. It is translated as CASSARQGIEQFF.

The rearrangement links TRBV11-2 to TRBJ2-7; 8 bases align to TRBD2. This CDR3 comprises 15 residues. The V gene end was trimmed by 5 bases and the J gene end by 7 bases; junction bases not matched to a gene: 13. The germline V gene has CDR1 SGHAT and CDR2 FQNNGV. The chain's CDR3 is CASSPPGGREWEQYF. CDR3 bases: TGTGCCAGCAGCCCCCCGGGGGGGCGTGAATGGGAGCAGTACTTC.

In its sample, this clone was seen a few times. This chain connects TRBV4-1 to TRBJ2-1; TRBD2 matches 11 bases. V shed 3 bases and J 6 bases; nucleotides not matched to a gene: 4. Per germline, CDR1 MGHRA and CDR2 YSYEKL. The CDR3 is 15 amino acids. This CDR3 reads CASSQISGGGNEQFF. DNA for the CDR3: TGCGCCAGCAGCCAGATTAGCGGGGGGGGCAATGAGCAGTTCTTC.

The chain links TRBV7-6 to TRBJ2-1; a possible D gene is TRBD2 (5 bases). V was shortened by 5 bases and J by 6 bases, with 11 bases between the two germline ends. CDR1 and CDR2 (germline): SGHVS, FNYEAQ. The CDR3 loop spans 13 amino acids. Here the CDR3 DNA reads TGTGCCAGCAGCGGGAGTGAGGTCAATGAGCAGTTCTTC. Protein: CASSGSEVNEQFF.

In this sample, this clone turned up a few times. The rearrangement joins TRBV28 to TRBJ2-3, with 9 bases lining up with TRBD2. With V trimmed by 3 bases and J by 4 bases, 5 bases remained unmatched. The germline V gene has CDR1 MDHEN and CDR2 SYDVKM. CDR3 size: 15 residues. DNA for the CDR3: TGTGCCAGCAGTTTTAGGCGGGGGGGCCCAGATACGCAGTATTTT. This encodes CASSFRRGGPDTQYF.

This chain links TRBV27 with TRBJ2-1; possible D gene TRBD1, 5 bases. The CDR3 is 15 residues long. Germline V CDR1 and CDR2: MNHEY, SMNVEV (reference sequence). Trimming removed 2 bases at V and 5 bases at J, with 13 bases between. CDR3 sequence: CASSLMPGQNNEQFF. The CDR3 DNA follows: TGTGCCAGCAGTTTAATGCCCGGACAAAACAATGAGCAGTTCTTC.

This chain joins TRBV27 and TRBJ2-7; perhaps TRBD1 as D (6 bases). Germline CDR1 and CDR2: MNHEY and SMNVEV (reference sequence). The V gene lost 3 bases and the J gene lost 3 bases, with 18 bases spanning the gap. The CDR3 is 16 residues long. CDR3 in amino acids: CASSLGHGRQNYEQYF. The DNA of the CDR3 is TGTGCCAGCAGTTTGGGACATGGTCGACAGAACTACGAGCAGTACTTC.

This chain connects TRBV30 to TRBJ1-1, with 10 bases lining up with TRBD1. The ends lost 4 bases at V and 6 bases at J; junction bases unmatched: 5. CDR1 GTSNPN and CDR2 SVGIG come from the germline V gene (reference sequence). This CDR3 spans 13 amino acids. The CDR3 reads CAWTGQGGAEAFF. CDR3 bases: TGTGCCTGGACCGGACAGGGGGGAGCTGAAGCTTTCTTT.

The chain has TRBV2 and TRBJ2-7; D perhaps matches TRBD1 (5 bases). CDR1 and CDR2 (germline): SNHLY, FYNNEI. This CDR3 has 13 amino acids. The V end was cut by 10 bases, the J end by 3 bases, with 16 bases between. The CDR3 loop is CATHDADIYEQYF. CDR3 in DNA: TGTGCCACCCATGATGCGGACATCTACGAGCAGTACTTC.

Only one count was recorded for this clone. The chain combines TRBV11-2 with TRBJ1-1; D is perhaps TRBD1 (6 bases). Trimming left V 1 base short and J 4 bases short, with 19 bases between. The length of the CDR3 is 17 residues. Germline assignment: CDR1 SGHAT and CDR2 FQNNGV. The CDR3 region has the DNA TGTGCCAGCAGCTTAGTAGGGGGTGCAATTCGAAGCACTGAAGCTTTCTTT. It is translated as CASSLVGGAIRSTEAFF.

The V and J genes are TRBV12-5 and TRBJ2-3, with a tentative D call TRBD2 (6 bases). The CDR3 consists of 14 residues. Per germline, CDR1 LGHNT and CDR2 FRNRAP. Trimming left V 1 base short and J 5 bases short, with 10 bases between. CDR3 amino acids: CASGLGGMEDTQYF. The DNA of the CDR3 is TGTGCTAGTGGTTTGGGCGGGATGGAAGATACGCAGTATTTT. Filled out from reference TRBV12-5 and TRBJ2-3, the complete variable domain reads DARVTQTPRHKVTEMGQEVTMRCQPILGHNTVFWYRQTMMQGLELLAYFRNRAPLDDSGMPKDRFSAEMPDATLATLKIQPSEPRDSAVYFCASGLGGMEDTQYFGPGTRLTVL.

The chain recombines TRBV7-9 with TRBJ2-1, with 7 bases fitting TRBD2. This CDR3 contains 16 residues. CDR1 and CDR2 from the germline V gene are SEHNR and FQNEAQ (reference sequence). J lost 8 bases, V lost 0 bases, and 10 bases had no gene match. As DNA, the CDR3 is TGTGCCAGCAGCTTAGCTTCTGGCGGGAGTCGTGATGAGCAGTTCTTC. Its translation is CASSLASGGSRDEQFF.

The chain couples TRBV28 to TRBJ1-6; a weak D match, TRBD1 (5 bases). With 3 bases removed from V and 7 bases from J, the gap between germline ends came to 16 bases. This CDR3 region has 16 residues. Germline CDR1 is MDHEN and CDR2 is SYDVKM. The CDR3 nucleotides read TGTGCCAGCAGTTTCCCTTTTGGGGGAGGGAATTCACCCCTCCACTTT. Its translation is CASSFPFGGGNSPLHF.

The chain joins TRBV4-1 to TRBJ1-4, with 7 bases identical to TRBD1. The CDR3 sequence is 16 residues long. Germline V lookup: CDR1 MGHRA, CDR2 YSYEKL. V was pared by 4 bases and J by 5 bases, with 10 bases of the junction left unmatched. The CDR3 DNA reads TGCGCCAGCAGCCCGAAGGCCCGGGACAGAAATGAAAAACTGTTTTTT. This sequence encodes CASSPKARDRNEKLFF.

The V call is TRBV27, the J call TRBJ1-6, with 8 bases identical to TRBD1. Trimming removed 0 bases from V and 3 bases from J; junction bases left unmatched: 1. The CDR3 runs to 16 residues. Germline assignment: CDR1 MNHEY and CDR2 SMNVEV (reference sequence). CDR3 DNA sequence: TGTGCCAGCAGTTTATCCGGGACAGGCTATAATTCACCCCTCCACTTT. Its protein product is CASSLSGTGYNSPLHF.